This T cell receptor beta chain was captured by sequencing in a study of blood T cell repertoires in COVID-19. Study-level information: COVID-19 samples from acute and convalescent phases originated in the United States, Italy and Spain. PBMCs, B-cell-depleted T cells, or T cells provided the cDNA or gDNA that made up the material.

Original processing notes: The assay estimated nucleated cells by amplifying reference gene primers. TCRdb's copy holds only in-frame clones and misses some; the assay was immunoSEQ multiplex PCR. Clone size and the V and J calls come from that table; the DNA yielded D and trimming. Among about 350,000 clones listed, around 90% were seen once. The CDR3 totals 16 residues. V lost 0 bases and J lost 7, with 18 bases in between. Germline V lookup: CDR1 LGHNA, CDR2 YSLEER. The chain combines TRBV4-3 with TRBJ1-2; D might be TRBD1 (5 bases). The sequence derives from a woman between 18 and 30 years old who had recovered from COVID-19. Sequencing input: peripheral blood. CDR3 protein: CASSQDPTARVGGYTF. CDR3 nucleotide sequence: TGCGCCAGCAGCCAAGATCCGACAGCCCGGGTGGGTGGCTACACCTTC.